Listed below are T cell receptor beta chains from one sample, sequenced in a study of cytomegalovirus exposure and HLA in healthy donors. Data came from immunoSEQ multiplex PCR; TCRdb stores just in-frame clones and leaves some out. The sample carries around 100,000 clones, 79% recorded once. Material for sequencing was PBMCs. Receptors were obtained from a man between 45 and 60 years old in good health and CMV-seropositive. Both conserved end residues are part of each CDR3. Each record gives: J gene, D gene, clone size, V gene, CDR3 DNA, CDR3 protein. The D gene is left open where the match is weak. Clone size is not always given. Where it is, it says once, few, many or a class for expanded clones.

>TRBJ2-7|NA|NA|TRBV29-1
TGCAGCGTTGAGGGGGCTTCGTCTTCTGGCGAGCAGTACTTC
CSVEGASSSGEQYF
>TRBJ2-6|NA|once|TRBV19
TGTGCCAGCCGGGACATGCCGCCGTCTGGGGCCAACGTCCTGACTTTC
CASRDMPPSGANVLTF
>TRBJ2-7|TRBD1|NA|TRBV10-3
TGTGCCATCAGTGCTAACAGGGGACCCTCCTACGAGCAGTACTTC
CAISANRGPSYEQYF
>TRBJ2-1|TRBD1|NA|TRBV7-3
TGTGCCAGCAGCCCAAGGACAGGGGGCCAGTTTAATGAGCAGTTCTTC
CASSPRTGGQFNEQFF
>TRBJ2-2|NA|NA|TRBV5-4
TGTGCCAGCAGCTTTAGGCAGACTAACACCGGGGAGCTGTTTTTT
CASSFRQTNTGELFF
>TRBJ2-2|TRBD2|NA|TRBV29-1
TGCAGCGCCCCGGGACTAGCGGGATCCGGGGAGCTGTTTTTT
CSAPGLAGSGELFF
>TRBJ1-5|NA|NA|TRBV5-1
TGCGCCAGCAGTCACGGGGGAGGGGAGAATCAGCCCCAGCATTTT
CASSHGGGENQPQHF
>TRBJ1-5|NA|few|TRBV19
TGTGCCAGTAAGGGGAACAGAGCTCATCAGCCCCAGCATTTT
CASKGNRAHQPQHF
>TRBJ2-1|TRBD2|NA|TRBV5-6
TGTGCCAGCAGCCCCGGACTAGCGGGAGGGGCAACCTACAATGAGCAGTTCTTC
CASSPGLAGGATYNEQFF
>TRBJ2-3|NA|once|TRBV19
TGTGCCAGTAGTATAGAGGGCAGGGGCATGGGAGATACGCAGTATTTT
CASSIEGRGMGDTQYF
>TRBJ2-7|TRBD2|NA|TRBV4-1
TGCGCCAGCAGCCAAGATAGCGGGGAGTCCTACGAGCAGTACTTC
CASSQDSGESYEQYF
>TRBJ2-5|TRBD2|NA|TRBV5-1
TGCGCCAGCAGCACCGGGACTAGCGGGAGGGTTGGCGAGACCCAGTACTTC
CASSTGTSGRVGETQYF
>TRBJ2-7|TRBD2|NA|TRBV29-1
TGCAGCGTGGTCAATAGCGGGAGTACGGGGGAGCAGTACTTC
CSVVNSGSTGEQYF
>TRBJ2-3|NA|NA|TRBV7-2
TGTGCCAGTACCTACGAGGCGGGGTGGGATACGCAGTATTTT
CASTYEAGWDTQYF
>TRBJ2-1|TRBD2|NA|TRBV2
TGTGCCAGCAGCCGGGTGGCTAGCGGCTACAATGAGCAGTTCTTC
CASSRVASGYNEQFF
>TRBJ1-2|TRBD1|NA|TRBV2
TGTGCCAGCAGTCCCGACAGGGCTGCCTATGGCTACACCTTC
CASSPDRAAYGYTF
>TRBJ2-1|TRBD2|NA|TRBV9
TGTGCCAGCAGCGTGGGTAGCGGGTTTTCCTACAATGAGCAGTTCTTC
CASSVGSGFSYNEQFF
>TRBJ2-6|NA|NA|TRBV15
TGTGCCACTAAATTCTCTGGGGCCAACGTCCTGACTTTC
CATKFSGANVLTF
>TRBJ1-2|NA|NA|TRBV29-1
TGCAGCGGTCTGACAGGCGCTGGCTACACCTTC
CSGLTGAGYTF
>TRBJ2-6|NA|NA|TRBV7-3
TGTGCCAGCAGCTCCTGGGCCCTCTCTGGGGCCAACGTCCTGACTTTC
CASSSWALSGANVLTF
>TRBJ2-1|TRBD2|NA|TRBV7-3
TGTGCCAGCAGCCCCGGACTAGCGGGAGGTGAGTCCTACAATGAGCAGTTCTTC
CASSPGLAGGESYNEQFF
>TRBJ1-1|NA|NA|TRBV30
TGTGCCTGGAGTGTAGTAACATCAAACACTGAAGCTTTCTTT
CAWSVVTSNTEAFF
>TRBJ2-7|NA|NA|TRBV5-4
TGTGCCAGCAGCTTTGAAAGGGGCTACGAGCAGTACTTC
CASSFERGYEQYF
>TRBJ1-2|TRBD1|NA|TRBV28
TGTGCCAGCAGTTCCGGACAGGACTATGGCTACACCTTC
CASSSGQDYGYTF
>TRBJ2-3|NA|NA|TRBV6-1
TGTGCCAGCAGTGAGCAAAGAGTGGCGGCCAACACAGATACGCAGTATTTT
CASSEQRVAANTDTQYF
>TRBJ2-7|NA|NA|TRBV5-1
TGCGCCAGCAGCTCCACACGAGGCGAGCAGTACTTC
CASSSTRGEQYF
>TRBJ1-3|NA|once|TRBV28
TGTGCCAGCAGTCCACAGGGATTCTCTGGAAACACCATATATTTT
CASSPQGFSGNTIYF
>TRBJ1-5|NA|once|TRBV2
TGTGCCAGCAGTGAAAGGAGCCCAGGGAGCAATCAGCCCCAGCATTTT
CASSERSPGSNQPQHF
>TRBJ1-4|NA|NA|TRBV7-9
TGTGCCAGCAGCTCGAGGGGGTCAGGGTCTGAAAAACTGTTTTTT
CASSSRGSGSEKLFF
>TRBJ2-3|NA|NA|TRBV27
TGTGCCAGCAGTTCAAGTGGATGGGGCACTTACACAGATACGCAGTATTTT
CASSSSGWGTYTDTQYF
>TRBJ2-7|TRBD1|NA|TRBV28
TGTGCCAGCAGCACAGGACAGGGGGCCCTCGAGCAGTACTTC
CASSTGQGALEQYF
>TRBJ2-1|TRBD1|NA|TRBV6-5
TGTGCCAGCAGTTACAGCGGGCAGGGGGCATCCAATGAGCAGTTCTTC
CASSYSGQGASNEQFF
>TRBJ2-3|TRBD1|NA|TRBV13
TGTGCCAGCAGAAAGGGGGCGAGCACAGATACGCAGTATTTT
CASRKGASTDTQYF